The subject of this entry is one T cell receptor (beta chain). The sample belongs to a study of shared clonotypes between healthy human individuals. Terminally differentiated effector memory CD45RA+ cells were left out of the naive CD8 fraction, which was CD45RO-negative and positively selected for CCR7. The CDR3 is 11 residues long. Germline loops: CDR1 PRHDT, CDR2 FYEKMQ (reference sequence). V lost 6 bases and J lost 6, with 5 bases in between. The study ran the assay at deep level. In replicate PCRs of sorted subsets, around 0.2 ug DNA, roughly 27,000 T cell genomes, was used. Measured with immunoSEQ multiplex PCR; TCRdb has only the in-frame clones, and not every one. The sample contains hundreds of thousands of clones, 85% to 95% of which appear only once.

The J gene is TRBJ2-2, the V gene TRBV13; D unclear. Source material: naive CD8+ T cells sorted from blood. The sequence was obtained from a woman in her thirties in good health. The CDR3 here is CASRESGELFF. The CDR3 DNA reads as TGTGCCAGCAGGGAATCCGGGGAGCTGTTTTTT. Together with reference TRBV13 and TRBJ2-2, the CDR3 gives the full variable domain: AAGVIQSPRHLIKEKRETATLKCYPIPRHDTVYWYQQGPGQDPQFLISFYEKMQSDKGSIPDRFSAQQFSDYHSELNMSSLELGDSALYFCASRESGELFFGEGSRLTVL.